This is a list of T cell receptor beta chains from one sample in a study of response to subunit inactivated influenza vaccine. TCRdb fed the RT-PCR reads into MiXCR, producing one record per CDR3 protein. The sample has 650,000 to 800,000 distinct CDR3 sequences, approximately 17% seen once. The specimen was PBMCs from blood, collected 4 to 6 days after vaccination. These receptor sequences come from a man aged 50 to 60 who received an inactivated influenza vaccine. Both conserved end residues are part of each CDR3. The order of the fields is D gene, J gene, clone size, V gene, CDR3 protein, CDR3 DNA. A D gene is named only where the DNA matches it firmly. Some rows mark clone size as missing; the rest say once, few, many or name a class of expanded clone.

- | TRBJ2-3 | - | TRBV7-9 | CASSLVGGNTDTQYF | TGTGCCAGCAGCTTAGTTGGCGGGAACACAGATACGCAGTATTTT
TRBD1 | TRBJ2-2 | few | TRBV12-3/TRBV12-4 | CASSFGQGGLFF | TGTGCCAGCAGTTTTGGACAGGGCGGGCTGTTTTTT
- | TRBJ2-2 | - | TRBV7-6 | CASSLFVTGELFF | TGTGCCAGCAGCTTATTCGTAACCGGGGAGCTGTTTTTT
TRBD2 | TRBJ2-5 | - | TRBV6-2/TRBV6-3 | CASSSLAGYQETQYF | TGTGCCAGCAGTTCACTAGCGGGGTACCAAGAGACCCAGTACTTC
- | TRBJ1-5 | few | TRBV2 | CASSDRMVGQPQHF | TGTGCCAGCAGTGACAGGATGGTAGGTCAGCCCCAGCATTTT
- | TRBJ2-3 | - | TRBV10-3 | CAISEPDRHTDTQYF | TGTGCCATCAGTGAGCCCGACAGACACACAGATACGCAGTATTTT
TRBD2 | TRBJ2-1 | - | TRBV2 | CAITKGTSGGRSYNEQFF | TGTGCCATTACGAAAGGGACTAGCGGGGGCCGCTCCTACAATGAGCAGTTCTTC
- | TRBJ1-1 | few | TRBV29-1 | CSALGRDTEAFF | TGCAGCGCCCTCGGGAGGGACACTGAAGCTTTCTTT
- | TRBJ2-3 | few | TRBV10-2 | CASSYSGSVADTQYF | TGCGCCAGCAGTTATAGCGGCTCGGTGGCAGATACGCAGTATTTT
TRBD2 | TRBJ2-1 | - | TRBV4-2 | CASSPTGRGERVYNEQFF | TGTGCCAGCAGCCCCACGGGTCGGGGGGAGAGAGTCTACAATGAGCAGTTCTTC
TRBD2 | TRBJ2-1 | many | TRBV20-1 | CSARDFRASGYNEQFF | TGCAGTGCTAGAGATTTCAGGGCTAGCGGCTACAATGAGCAGTTCTTC
- | TRBJ1-1 | many | TRBV5-1 | CASSQDGTRGTEAFF | TGCGCCAGCAGCCAAGACGGGACGCGGGGCACTGAAGCTTTCTTT
- | TRBJ1-4 | many | TRBV29-1 | CSVLTVEKLFF | TGCAGCGTGTTGACAGTAGAAAAACTGTTTTTT
- | TRBJ1-5 | - | TRBV4-1 | CASSQDAGFNNQPQHF | TGCGCCAGCAGCCAAGATGCGGGGTTCAACAATCAGCCCCAGCATTTT
TRBD2 | TRBJ2-3 | many | TRBV29-1 | CSVGTSGVSDTQYF | TGCAGCGTTGGCACTAGCGGGGTTTCAGATACGCAGTATTTT
TRBD1 | TRBJ1-5 | - | TRBV20-1 | CSARLGGGNQPQHF | TGCAGTGCTAGATTAGGGGGCGGCAATCAGCCCCAGCATTTT
TRBD2 | TRBJ2-7 | - | TRBV6-1 | CASRGLAGGNEQYF | TGTGCCAGCAGGGGACTAGCGGGAGGAAACGAGCAGTACTTC
TRBD2 | TRBJ2-1 | many | TRBV7-8 | CASSPGLDPYNEQFF | TGTGCCAGCAGCCCCGGACTAGATCCCTACAATGAGCAGTTCTTC
- | TRBJ2-3 | - | TRBV20-1 | CSASPTERVEYF | TGCAGTGCTAGTCCCACCGAGCGGGTTGAGTATTTT
- | TRBJ2-2 | few | TRBV11-2 | CASSFTTNTGELFF | TGTGCCAGCAGCTTTACAACGAACACCGGGGAGCTGTTTTTT
- | TRBJ1-2 | - | TRBV4-3 | CASSQDDPWSVPSHGYTF | TGCGCCAGCAGCCAAGATGATCCCTGGAGCGTACCCTCTCATGGCTACACCTTC
TRBD1 | TRBJ2-7 | many | TRBV6-1 | CASRIWGQTTNPYEQYF | TGTGCCAGCAGAATCTGGGGACAGACGACTAACCCCTACGAGCAGTACTTC
- | TRBJ2-1 | few | TRBV20-1 | CSARPADNEQFF | TGCAGTGCTAGACCGGCAGACAATGAGCAGTTCTTC
- | TRBJ2-1 | - | TRBV4-3 | CASSQDGQRTGYNEQFF | TGCGCCAGCAGCCAAGACGGTCAAAGGACTGGCTACAATGAGCAGTTCTTC
- | TRBJ2-2 | once | TRBV5-4 | CASSLVAIDTGELFF | TGTGCCAGCAGCTTGGTTGCCATAGACACCGGGGAGCTGTTTTTT
TRBD1 | TRBJ2-1 | - | TRBV10-3 | CAISAGQGLHEQFF | TGTGCCATCAGTGCGGGACAGGGGCTGCATGAGCAGTTCTTC
- | TRBJ2-7 | - | TRBV28 | CASSLGSVDVF | TGTGCCAGCAGTTTAGGATCCGTAGATGTCTTC
- | TRBJ2-3 | few | TRBV5-1 | CASSLLSGASTDTQYF | TGCGCCAGCAGCTTACTCTCAGGGGCTAGCACAGATACGCAGTATTTT